Listed below are T cell receptor beta chains from one sample, sequenced in a study of blood T cell repertoires in COVID-19. Generated by immunoSEQ multiplex PCR, the TCRdb table keeps only in-frame clones and is missing some. In the table there are 75,000 to 80,000 clones, around nine tenths of which are singletons. Sequenced: peripheral blood. The receptor source for this set is a human donor in a cohort sampled during active COVID-19. Both conserved end residues are trimmed from each CDR3. The order of the fields is J gene, V gene, clone size, CDR3 protein. Rows may omit the clone size; those that give it use once, few, many or a size class.

>TRBJ1-4|TRBV25-1|.
ASSESLLQGAINEKLF
>TRBJ1-2|TRBV28|.
ASSLSRGHGYT
>TRBJ2-3|TRBV3-1/TRBV3-2|.
ASSRGGFTDTQY
>TRBJ2-1|TRBV7-3|.
ASSSGIAGYEQF
>TRBJ2-1|TRBV4-2|.
ASSQDGLTNEQF
>TRBJ1-2|TRBV5-8|.
ASSFLTANYGYT
>TRBJ2-1|TRBV11-3|.
ASSLNRAAYNEQF
>TRBJ2-3|TRBV9|once
ASSAGQPVLTDTQY
>TRBJ1-4|TRBV29-1|.
SVRFTGVISEKLF
>TRBJ2-3|TRBV10-3|.
AISESLSGGRVADTQY
>TRBJ1-6|TRBV5-1|.
ASKQGAVDNSPLH
>TRBJ2-3|TRBV9|once
ASSVDGERTDTQY
>TRBJ2-3|TRBV6-5|.
ASSNPGGWNTQY
>TRBJ2-7|TRBV5-1|.
ASSYQGGYEQY
>TRBJ2-7|TRBV6-5|.
ASVQGGALSYEQY
>TRBJ2-3|TRBV7-2|.
ASSRTSGGWGSTQY
>TRBJ1-5|TRBV6-5|.
ASRGRAGNEKPQH
>TRBJ2-2|TRBV5-4|.
ASSLKSKLNTGELF
>TRBJ2-1|TRBV11-3|.
ASSLRAGVGNEQF
>TRBJ2-7|TRBV20-1|.
SVAGSYEQY
>TRBJ1-1|TRBV10-1|.
ASRGGGDTEAF
>TRBJ2-7|TRBV7-6|.
ASSLAVTAYEQY
>TRBJ1-1|TRBV21-1|.
ASSKGQTENTEAF
>TRBJ1-2|TRBV7-6|.
ASSLGRVGGYT
>TRBJ2-7|TRBV11-3|.
ASSPLSGGTSSYEQY
>TRBJ2-2|TRBV9|.
ASSVDPSGKSGELF
>TRBJ1-2|TRBV5-1|.
ASSLSAGLYYGYT
>TRBJ1-4|TRBV2|.
ASSGGLATNEKLF
>TRBJ2-2|TRBV9|.
ASSATSRGQNTGELF
>TRBJ2-7|TRBV27|.
ASSLVGGTGFYEQY
>TRBJ1-2|TRBV30|.
AWSKGGRGGYT
>TRBJ2-2|TRBV5-6|few
ASSPRRLAGAVGELF
>TRBJ2-2|TRBV2|.
ASLAGVSPGELF
>TRBJ2-3|TRBV7-3|.
ASSSLGAGGTDTQY
>TRBJ2-1|TRBV7-3|.
ASSFPGEWNEQF
>TRBJ1-3|TRBV11-2|.
ASSLTRSGNTIY
>TRBJ2-7|TRBV29-1|once
SVYTEDYEQY
>TRBJ2-7|TRBV7-9|.
ASSPPGTSGPLAYEQY